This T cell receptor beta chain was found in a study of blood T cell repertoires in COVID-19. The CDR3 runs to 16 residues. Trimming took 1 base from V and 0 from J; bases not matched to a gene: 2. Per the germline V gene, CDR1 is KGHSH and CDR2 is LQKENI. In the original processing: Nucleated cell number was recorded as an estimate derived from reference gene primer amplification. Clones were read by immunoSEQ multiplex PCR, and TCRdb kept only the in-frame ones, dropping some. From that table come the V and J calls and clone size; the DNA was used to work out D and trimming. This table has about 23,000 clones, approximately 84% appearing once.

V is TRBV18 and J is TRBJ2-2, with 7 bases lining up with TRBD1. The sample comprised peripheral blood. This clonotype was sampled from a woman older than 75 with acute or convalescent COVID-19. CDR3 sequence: CASSPLGQANTGELFF. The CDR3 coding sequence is TGTGCCAGCTCACCACTCGGACAGGCGAACACCGGGGAGCTGTTTTTT.